This TCR beta chain was sequenced for a study of T cells after yellow fever vaccination. Using its own MiXCR run on the 5' RACE reads, TCRdb lists one record per CDR3 protein. The sample lists 300,000 to 400,000 distinct CDR3 sequences, around 12% occurring once. Study conclusions and caveats: The secondary response was weaker, and its peak arrived faster, on day 5 versus 15. Shared CD4/CD8 clonotypes were a small share, likely from convergent recombination. Abundant clonotypes from the bulk population could get into FACS-sorted repertoires as contaminants. Post-booster repertoires contained most primary-vaccination clones again (roughly 97% CD4, about 90% CD8).

This clonotype occurred many times. Its antigen is not identified. Mismatch with germline at one junction end may stem from a read error. The CDR3 has 12 residues. Germline CDR1 and CDR2: SGHRS and YFSETQ. J is TRBJ2-7 and V is TRBV5-1; weak D call: TRBD1 (6 bases). The receptor's source is a man younger than 30 who received the YFV17D yellow fever vaccine. Sample: CD4+ T cells sorted from PBMCs, taken 15 days after the yellow fever booster vaccination. The CDR3 DNA is TGTGCCAGCAGCTTAGGGGGTTACGAGCAGTACTTC. It specifies CASSLGGYEQYF.